This T cell receptor (beta chain) was captured in a study of metastatic and nonmetastatic thyroid tumors. MiXCR was used by TCRdb to re-call the PCR reads. The sample includes tens of thousands of clones, about a fifth of them seen just once. All patients were treatment-naive before thyroid surgery. At least ten counts were recorded for this clone. Its specificity is unknown. Germline loops: CDR1 WNHNN, CDR2 SYGVQD (reference sequence). The CDR3 extends over 16 amino acids. The trim removed 3 bases at V and 4 bases at J, leaving 8 bases unmatched. Broader study findings: As reported, TCR beta diversity in blood and tumor was significantly higher in malignant thyroid tumors than in benign nodules.

V is TRBV10-1 and J is TRBJ2-3, with 9 bases that match TRBD2. This receptor was obtained from a female donor with papillary thyroid cancer or a benign thyroid nodule (not recorded which). Some clones in this sample may be carry-over from other donors' samples. Source material: blood. The CDR3 nucleotides read TGCGCCAGCAGTGAAAACTTAGCGGGAGCTGCAGATACGCAGTATTTT. Amino acid sequence: CASSENLAGAADTQYF.